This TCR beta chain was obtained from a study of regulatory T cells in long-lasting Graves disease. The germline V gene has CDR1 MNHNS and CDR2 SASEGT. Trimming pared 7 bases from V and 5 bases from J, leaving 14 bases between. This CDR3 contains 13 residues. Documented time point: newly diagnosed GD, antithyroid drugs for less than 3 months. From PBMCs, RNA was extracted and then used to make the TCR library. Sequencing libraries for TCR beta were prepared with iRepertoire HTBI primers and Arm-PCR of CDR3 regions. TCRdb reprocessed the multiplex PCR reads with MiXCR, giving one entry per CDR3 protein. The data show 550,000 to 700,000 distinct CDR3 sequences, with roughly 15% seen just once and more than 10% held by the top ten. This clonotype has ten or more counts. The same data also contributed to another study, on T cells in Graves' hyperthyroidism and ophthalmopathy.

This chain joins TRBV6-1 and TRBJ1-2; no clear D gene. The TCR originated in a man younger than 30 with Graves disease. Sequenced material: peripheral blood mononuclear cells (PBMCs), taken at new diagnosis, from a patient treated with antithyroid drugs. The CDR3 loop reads CASTKALVYGYTF. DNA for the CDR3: TGTGCCAGCACAAAGGCCTTGGTATATGGCTACACCTTC.